This TCR beta chain came from a study of spatial heterogeneity in lung cancer. This clonotype was observed a few times. Its antigen is currently unknown. J lost 0 bases, V lost 4 bases, and 7 bases had no gene match. The CDR3 sequence is 17 residues long. Germline V lookup: CDR1 SGHRS, CDR2 YFSETQ. As to time point: sample taken at primary tumor resection. Whole RNA, which was extracted from tumor, nontumor lung tissue or frozen PBMC, was sequenced without any cell sorting. Study results and limitations: Whereas they appeared in blood less at follow-up, ubiquitous expanded tumor TCRs appeared there more at resection.

Unique molecular identifiers tagged every individual TCR cDNA molecule. From the 5' RACE reads, TCRdb called clonotypes with MiXCR, one entry per CDR3 protein. The sample holds about 80,000 distinct CDR3 sequences; approximately 21% are singletons and the top ten take less than 7.5%. Sample: PBMCs, taken at surgery. The clonotype originates from a male donor with early-stage non-small cell lung cancer. This chain joins TRBV5-1 and TRBJ2-6, with 7 positions matching TRBD1. The CDR3 is CASSLGQASSGANVLTF. CDR3 nucleotide sequence: TGCGCCAGCAGCCTAGGACAGGCAAGCTCTGGGGCCAACGTCCTGACTTTC.